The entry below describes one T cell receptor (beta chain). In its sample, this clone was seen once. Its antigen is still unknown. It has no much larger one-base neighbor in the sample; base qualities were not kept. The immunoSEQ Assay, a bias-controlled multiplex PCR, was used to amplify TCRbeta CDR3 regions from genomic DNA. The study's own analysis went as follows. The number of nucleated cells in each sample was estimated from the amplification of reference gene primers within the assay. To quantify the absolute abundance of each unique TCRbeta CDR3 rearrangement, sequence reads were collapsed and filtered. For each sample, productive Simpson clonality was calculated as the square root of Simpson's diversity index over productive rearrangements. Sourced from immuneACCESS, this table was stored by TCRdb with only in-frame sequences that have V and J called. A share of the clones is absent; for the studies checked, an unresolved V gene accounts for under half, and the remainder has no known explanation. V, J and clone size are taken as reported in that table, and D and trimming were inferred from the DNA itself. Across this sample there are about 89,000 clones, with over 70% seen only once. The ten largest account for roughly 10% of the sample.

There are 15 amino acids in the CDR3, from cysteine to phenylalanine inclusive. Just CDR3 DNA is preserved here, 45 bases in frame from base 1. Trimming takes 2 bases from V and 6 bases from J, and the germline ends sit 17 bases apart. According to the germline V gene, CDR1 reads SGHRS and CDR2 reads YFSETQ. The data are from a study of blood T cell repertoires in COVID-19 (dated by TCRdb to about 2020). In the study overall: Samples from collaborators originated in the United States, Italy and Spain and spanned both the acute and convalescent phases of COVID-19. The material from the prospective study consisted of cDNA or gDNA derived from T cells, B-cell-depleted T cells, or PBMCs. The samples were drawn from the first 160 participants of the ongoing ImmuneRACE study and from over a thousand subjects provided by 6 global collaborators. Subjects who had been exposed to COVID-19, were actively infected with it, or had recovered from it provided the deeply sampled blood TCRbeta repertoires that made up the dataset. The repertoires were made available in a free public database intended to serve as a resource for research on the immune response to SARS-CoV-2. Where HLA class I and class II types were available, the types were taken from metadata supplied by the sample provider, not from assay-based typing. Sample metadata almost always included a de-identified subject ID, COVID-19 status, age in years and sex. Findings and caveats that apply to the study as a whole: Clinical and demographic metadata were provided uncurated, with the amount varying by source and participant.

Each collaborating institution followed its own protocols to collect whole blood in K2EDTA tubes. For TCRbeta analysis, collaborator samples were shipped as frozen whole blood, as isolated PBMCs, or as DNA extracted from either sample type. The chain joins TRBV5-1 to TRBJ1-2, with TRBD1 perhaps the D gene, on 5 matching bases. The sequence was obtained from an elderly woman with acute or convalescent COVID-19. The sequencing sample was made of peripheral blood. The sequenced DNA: TGCGCCAGCAGCTTCGGGAGACAGAGAGGGGATGGCTACACCTTC. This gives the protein CASSFGRQRGDGYTF.